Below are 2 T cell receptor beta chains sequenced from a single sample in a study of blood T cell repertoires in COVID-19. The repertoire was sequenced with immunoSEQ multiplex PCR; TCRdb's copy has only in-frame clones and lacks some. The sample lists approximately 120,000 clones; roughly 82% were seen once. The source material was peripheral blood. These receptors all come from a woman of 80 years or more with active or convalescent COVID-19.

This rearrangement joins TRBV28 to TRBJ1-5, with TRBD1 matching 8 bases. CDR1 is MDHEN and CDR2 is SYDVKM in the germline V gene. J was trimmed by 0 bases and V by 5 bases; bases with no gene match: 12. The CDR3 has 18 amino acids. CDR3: CASSPGQDLRYSNQPQHF. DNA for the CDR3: TGTGCCAGCAGTCCGGGACAGGATTTACGTTATAGCAATCAGCCCCAGCATTTT.

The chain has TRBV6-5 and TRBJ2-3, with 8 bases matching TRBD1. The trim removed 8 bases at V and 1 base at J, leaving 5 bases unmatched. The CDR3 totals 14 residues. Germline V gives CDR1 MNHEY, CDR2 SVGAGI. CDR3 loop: CASGYRGGTDTQYF. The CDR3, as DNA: TGTGCCAGCGGGTACAGGGGGGGCACAGATACGCAGTATTTT.